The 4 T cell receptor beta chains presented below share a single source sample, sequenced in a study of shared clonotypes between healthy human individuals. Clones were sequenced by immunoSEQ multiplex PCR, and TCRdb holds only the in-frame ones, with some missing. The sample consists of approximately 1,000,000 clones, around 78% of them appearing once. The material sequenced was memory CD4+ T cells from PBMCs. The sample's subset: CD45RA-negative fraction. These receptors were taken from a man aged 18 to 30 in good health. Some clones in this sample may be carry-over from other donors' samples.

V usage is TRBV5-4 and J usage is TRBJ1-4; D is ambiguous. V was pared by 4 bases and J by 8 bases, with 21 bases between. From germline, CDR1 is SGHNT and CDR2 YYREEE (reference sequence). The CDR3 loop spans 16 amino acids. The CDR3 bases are TGTGCCAGCAGCCCACGCCCGCCGGGGTTAGAGGAAAAACTGTTTTTT. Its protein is CASSPRPPGLEEKLFF.

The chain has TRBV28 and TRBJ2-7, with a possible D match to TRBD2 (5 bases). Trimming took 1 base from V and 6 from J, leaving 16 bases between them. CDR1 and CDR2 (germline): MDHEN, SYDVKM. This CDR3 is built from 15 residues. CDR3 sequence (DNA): TGTGCCAGCAGTTTATATGCCCCAACTAGACCCGAGCAGTACTTC. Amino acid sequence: CASSLYAPTRPEQYF.

The CDR3 DNA reads TGTGCCAGCAACGAACAGACAGTCTACGAGCAGTACTTC. Amino acids: CASNEQTVYEQYF. This chain uses TRBV2 with TRBJ2-7; D is perhaps TRBD1 (5 bases). V was pared by 7 bases and J by 3 bases, with 13 bases between. The germline gives CDR1 SNHLY, CDR2 FYNNEI. CDR3 length equals 13 residues.

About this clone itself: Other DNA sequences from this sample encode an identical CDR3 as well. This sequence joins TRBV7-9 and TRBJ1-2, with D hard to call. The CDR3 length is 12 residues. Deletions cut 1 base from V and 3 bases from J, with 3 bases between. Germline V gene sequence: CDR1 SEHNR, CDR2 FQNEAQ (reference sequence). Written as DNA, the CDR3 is TGTGCCAGCAGCTTAGTAGACTATGGCTACACCTTC. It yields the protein CASSLVDYGYTF.